The present TCR beta chain was sequenced within a study of blood T cell repertoires in COVID-19. Original data processing: How many nucleated cells were present was estimated from reference gene primer amplification. Generated by immunoSEQ multiplex PCR, the TCRdb table keeps only in-frame clones and is missing some. That table supplies the V and J calls and clone size; D and trimming were determined from the DNA. This sample has 310,000 or so clones, with roughly 87% found just once. This clone was seen more than once but under ten times. Two negative PCRs, clearance, or symptom resolution were required of recovered Cohort 3 donors. The sample taken for sequencing was PBMCs or T cells enriched from blood (not recorded which). This receptor was obtained from a woman aged 18-29 years who had recovered from COVID-19.

The CDR3 DNA follows: TGTGCCAGCCACACCGGGACTAGCGGCTTCTACGAGCAGTACTTC. The encoded protein is CASHTGTSGFYEQYF. The genes are TRBV18 and TRBJ2-7, with 11 nucleotides matching TRBD2. Germline trimming cut 8 bases from V and 3 bases from J; bases unmatched to any gene: 9. Germline assignment: CDR1 KGHSH and CDR2 LQKENI. The CDR3 length is 15 residues.